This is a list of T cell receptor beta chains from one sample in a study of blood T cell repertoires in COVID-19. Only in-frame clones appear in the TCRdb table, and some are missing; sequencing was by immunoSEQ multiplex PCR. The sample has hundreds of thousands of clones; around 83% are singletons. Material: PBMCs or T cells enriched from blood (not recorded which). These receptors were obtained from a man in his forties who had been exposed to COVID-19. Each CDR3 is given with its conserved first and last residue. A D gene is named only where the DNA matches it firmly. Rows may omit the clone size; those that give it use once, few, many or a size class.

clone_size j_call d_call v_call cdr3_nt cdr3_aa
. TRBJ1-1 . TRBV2 TGTGCCAGTTCCCCTCGGGTGAACACTGAAGCTTTCTTT CASSPRVNTEAFF
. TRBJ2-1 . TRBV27 TGTGCCAGCAGTTGGACTGGCTCCTACAATGAGCAGTTCTTC CASSWTGSYNEQFF
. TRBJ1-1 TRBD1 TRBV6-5 TGTGCCAGCAGGGGGACAGGGAGACGGTCAGGAGCTTTCTTT CASRGTGRRSGAFF
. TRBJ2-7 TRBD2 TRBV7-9 TGTGCCAGCAGCCTGGACCAGCGGGGGGATGAGCAGTACTTC CASSLDQRGDEQYF
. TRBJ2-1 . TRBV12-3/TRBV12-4 TGTGCCAGCAGTTCGACAAATGAGCAGTTCTTC CASSSTNEQFF
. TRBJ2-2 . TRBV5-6 TGTGCCAGCAGCTTGGGACTGTTCCTTATGGGCGGGGAGCTGTTTTTT CASSLGLFLMGGELFF
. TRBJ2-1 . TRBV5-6 TGTGCCAGCAGCTTGTACAGCCCTCGCTCCTACAATGAGCAGTTCTTC CASSLYSPRSYNEQFF
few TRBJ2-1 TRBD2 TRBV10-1 TGCGCCAGCAGTAAACAGCGGGAGGGGGAGCAGTTCTTC CASSKQREGEQFF
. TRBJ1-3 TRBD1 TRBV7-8 TGTGCCAGCAGCTTAGTAACAGGGGATAGAGGTGCCTCTGGAAACACCATATATTTT CASSLVTGDRGASGNTIYF
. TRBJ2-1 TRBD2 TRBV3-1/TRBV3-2 TGTGCCAGCAGCCAAGATGGGTTCGGACTAGCGGGCGGTGAGCAGTTCTTC CASSQDGFGLAGGEQFF
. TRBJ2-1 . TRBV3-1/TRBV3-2 TGTGCCAGCAGCCATGCTAACCACCATGAGTTCTTC CASSHANHHEFF
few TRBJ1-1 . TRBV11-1 TGTGCCAGCAGCTTGACCCTTACAGGCGAAACTGAAGCTTTCTTT CASSLTLTGETEAFF
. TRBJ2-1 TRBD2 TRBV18 TGTGCCAGCTCACCAATCCGAGCGGGAAACAATGAGCAGTTCTTC CASSPIRAGNNEQFF
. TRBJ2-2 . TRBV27 TGTGCCAGCAGTTTATTCGGTCGGACCGGGGAGCTGTTTTTT CASSLFGRTGELFF
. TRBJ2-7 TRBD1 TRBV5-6 TGTGCCAGCAGCGGAACAGGGGGCCTATCCTACGAGCAGTACTTC CASSGTGGLSYEQYF
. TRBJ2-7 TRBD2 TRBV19 TGTGCCAGTAGTATGGGGAGGGGCTACGAGCAGTACTTC CASSMGRGYEQYF
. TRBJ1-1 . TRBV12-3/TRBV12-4 TGTGCCAGCAGTTCTAGGTTCGCTGAAGCTTTCTTT CASSSRFAEAFF
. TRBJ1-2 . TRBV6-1 TGTGCCAGCAGTGTTGCAGTCAGGGAGGAGAACTATGGCTACACCTTC CASSVAVREENYGYTF
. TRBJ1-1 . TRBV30 TGTGCCTGGACACAGGGCACTGAAGCTTTCTTT CAWTQGTEAFF
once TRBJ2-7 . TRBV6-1 TGTGCCAGCAGTGCCAAACAGATCAGGGGAATCGACGAGCAGTACTTC CASSAKQIRGIDEQYF
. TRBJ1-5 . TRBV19 TGTGCCAGTAGTTCAATGATGCAGGGTCAGCCCCAGCATTTT CASSSMMQGQPQHF
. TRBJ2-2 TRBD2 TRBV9 TGTGCCAGCAGCCCCCGGACTAGCGGGAGACGCCCCCCCGGGGAGCTGTTTTTT CASSPRTSGRRPPGELFF
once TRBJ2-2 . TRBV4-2 TGTGCCAGCAGCCAAGCCCTGAGCGGGGAGCTGTTTTTT CASSQALSGELFF
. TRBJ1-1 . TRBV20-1 TGCAGTGCTAAGCTCCCCCAAGCTTTCTTT CSAKLPQAFF
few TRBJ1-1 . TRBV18 TGTGCCAGCTCACTCCGGGGAGACGGGGCTTTCTTT CASSLRGDGAFF
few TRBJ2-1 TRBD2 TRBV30 TGTGCCTGGGGGGGAGGTAGCGGGAGAGGGAATGAGCAGTTCTTC CAWGGGSGRGNEQFF
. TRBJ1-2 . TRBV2 TGTGCCATCGGAGGGGACTCCTATGGCTACACCTTC CAIGGDSYGYTF
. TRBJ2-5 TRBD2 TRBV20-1 TGCAGTGCTAGTACTGTTGCGGCTAGCGGGAGGGAGACCCAGTACTTC CSASTVAASGRETQYF
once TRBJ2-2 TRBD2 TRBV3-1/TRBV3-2 TGTGCCAGCAGCCTTACCTCTAGCGGGAGTACCGGGGAGCTGTTTTTT CASSLTSSGSTGELFF
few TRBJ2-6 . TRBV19 TGTGCCAGTAGCACAGACCCCTCTGGGGCCAACGTCCTGACTTTC CASSTDPSGANVLTF
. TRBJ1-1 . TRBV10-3 TGTGCCATCAGGAAGAACGGGGAGAACACTGAAGCTTTCTTT CAIRKNGENTEAFF
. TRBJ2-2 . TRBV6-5 TGTGCCAGCAGTTCCCGGCCGCGACTAGGATCCGGGGAGCTGTTTTTT CASSSRPRLGSGELFF
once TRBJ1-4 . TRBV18 TGTGCCAGCTCACCAAGACAGTCTAATGAAAAACTGTTTTTT CASSPRQSNEKLFF
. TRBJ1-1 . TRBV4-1 TGCGCCAGCAGCCAAGCGACAGTGGACACTGAAGCTTTCTTT CASSQATVDTEAFF
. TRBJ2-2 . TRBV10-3 TGTGCCATAGAGAAAACCGGGGAGCTGTTTTTT CAIEKTGELFF
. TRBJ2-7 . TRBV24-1 TGTGCCACCGGGTCGGGCTACGAGCAGTACTTC CATGSGYEQYF
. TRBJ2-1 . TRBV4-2 TGTGCCAGCAGCCAATCAGGGTTCAGGGTCAATGAGCAGTTCTTC CASSQSGFRVNEQFF
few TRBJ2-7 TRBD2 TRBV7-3 TGTGCCAGCAGCCCTCTAGCGGGAGTTTCCTACGAGCAGTACTTC CASSPLAGVSYEQYF
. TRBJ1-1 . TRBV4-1 TGCGCCAGCAGCCAGGACAAGACAGACCTGATCACTGAAGCTTTCTTT CASSQDKTDLITEAFF
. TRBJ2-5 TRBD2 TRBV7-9 TGTGCCAGCAGCCAATCTCTAGCGGGGCAAGAGACCCAGTACTTC CASSQSLAGQETQYF
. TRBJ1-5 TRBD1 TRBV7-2 TGTGCCAGCAGCTTAGCGGGGACAGGGCTTTATAGCAATCAGCCCCAGCATTTT CASSLAGTGLYSNQPQHF
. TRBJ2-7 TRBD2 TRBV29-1 TGCAGCGTTGTTCTGGGTTTAGCGGGAGGAATGTACGAGCAGTACTTC CSVVLGLAGGMYEQYF
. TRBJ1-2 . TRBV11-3 TGTGCCAGCAGCTTCCATCGGGGAGGTTGGCCCTATGGCTACACCTTC CASSFHRGGWPYGYTF
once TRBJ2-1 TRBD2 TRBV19 TGTGCCAGTAGGAAGGGACTAGCGGGAGGGACCTCCTACAATGAGCAGTTCTTC CASRKGLAGGTSYNEQFF